This paragraph reports one T cell receptor (beta chain). Sequencing used immunoSEQ multiplex PCR; TCRdb keeps in-frame clones, though not all of them. Here the sample spans around 60,000 clones, approximately 92% being singletons. The V gene lost 4 bases and the J gene lost 4 bases, with 14 bases spanning the gap. Germline V gives CDR1 SGHTA, CDR2 FQGNSA. The CDR3 contains 14 residues. These data are taken from a study of technical replicates of blood from a few donors. This sequence was found in a human donor in good health. Some clones in this sample may be carry-over from other donors' samples. The source material was PBMCs. The V and J genes are TRBV7-2 and TRBJ2-7, with D possibly TRBD1 on 8 matching bases. In nucleotides, the CDR3 is TGTGCCAGCAGCTACACAGGGGGGGCGTACGAGCAGTACTTC. Translation: CASSYTGGAYEQYF.